This T cell receptor (beta chain) was identified during a study of blood T cell repertoires in COVID-19. In the study overall: Sites in the United States, Italy and Spain provided acute and convalescent COVID-19 samples. Sample material is recorded as cDNA or gDNA derived from T cells, B-cell-depleted T cells, or PBMCs.

The V end was cut by 11 bases, the J end by 7 bases, with 15 bases between. This CDR3 is built from 13 residues. Germline CDR1 and CDR2: MNHEY and SVGAGI. As originally analysed: Nucleated cell counts were estimated from reference gene primer amplification. The protocol was immunoSEQ multiplex PCR, while the TCRdb copy is restricted to in-frame clones and leaves out a portion. V, J and clone size are taken as reported in that table, and D and trimming were inferred from the DNA itself. Counted here are about 92,000 clones, around three quarters occurring once; the ten biggest clones make up 20% to 25%.

The sequence came from a woman aged 60-75 years in a cohort sampled during active or convalescent COVID-19. The chain recombines TRBV6-5 with TRBJ1-6; TRBD1 is a possible D gene (6 bases). Sequenced sample: peripheral blood. The CDR3 region has the DNA TGTGCCGGGGGCAGGGGTATAAATTCACCCCTCCACTTT. Protein product: CAGGRGINSPLHF.